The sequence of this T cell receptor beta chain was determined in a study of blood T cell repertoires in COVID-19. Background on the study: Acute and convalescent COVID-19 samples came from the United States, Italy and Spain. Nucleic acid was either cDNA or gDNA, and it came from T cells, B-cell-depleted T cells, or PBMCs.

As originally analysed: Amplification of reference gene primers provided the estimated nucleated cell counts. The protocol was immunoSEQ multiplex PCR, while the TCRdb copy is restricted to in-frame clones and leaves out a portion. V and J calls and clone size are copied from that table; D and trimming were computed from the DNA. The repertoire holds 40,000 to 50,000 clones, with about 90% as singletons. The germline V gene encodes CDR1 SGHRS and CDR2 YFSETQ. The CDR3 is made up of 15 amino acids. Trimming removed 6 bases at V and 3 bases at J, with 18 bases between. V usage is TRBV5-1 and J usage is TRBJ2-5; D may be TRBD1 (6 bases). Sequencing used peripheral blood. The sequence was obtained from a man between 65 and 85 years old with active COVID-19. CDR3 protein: CASTTSGTPEETQYF. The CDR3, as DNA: TGCGCCAGCACGACGTCCGGGACACCAGAAGAGACCCAGTACTTC.